This T cell receptor (beta chain) was found in a study of T cell responses to AZD1222 COVID-19 vaccine. In the study overall: Pooling covered second doses at about 4 or about 12 weeks.

Study-wide findings and caveats: Vaccine-related CD4 TCRs covered spike, predominating at 160-218 and 743-854. Seropositive AZD1222 recipients at baseline numbered only five or six.

The assay was immunoSEQ multiplex PCR, and TCRdb's table has in-frame clones only and misses some. The sample yields about 56,000 clones, 80% to 90% seen once. Trimming removed 0 bases from V and 5 bases from J, with 8 bases in between. The CDR3 sequence is 13 residues long. Per germline, CDR1 LGHDT and CDR2 YNNKEL (reference sequence). Regarding this clone: Its antigen is unidentified.

This chain connects TRBV3-1 (or the pseudogene TRBV3-2) to TRBJ2-7; no reliable D call. This clonotype originated in an adult in good health. The starting material was peripheral blood, obtained on day 0 of AZD1222 vaccination. The CDR3 nucleotides are TGTGCCAGCAGCCAAGATCGGCATCACGAGCAGTACTTC. Residues: CASSQDRHHEQYF.